This T cell receptor beta chain appears in the sequencing data of a study of cytomegalovirus exposure and HLA in healthy donors. This CDR3 is 12 amino acids long. The germline V gene has CDR1 SNHLY and CDR2 FYNNEI. The V and J ends lost 8 bases and 12 bases respectively, with 17 bases between them. Vbeta (60) and Jbeta (13) primers were used in the PCR. Measured with immunoSEQ multiplex PCR; TCRdb has only the in-frame clones, and not every one. The data hold under 150,000 clones, with roughly 76% observed a single time. Source material: PBMCs. The chain is built from TRBV2 and TRBJ2-1, with D maybe TRBD2 (6 bases). The origin of this receptor is a woman between 35 and 50 years old in good health and CMV-seronegative. The CDR3 reads CASHTRGCAQFF. The DNA for the CDR3 is TGTGCCAGCCATACCCGGGGGTGTGCGCAGTTCTTC.